A selection of T cell receptor beta chains follows, all from one sample in a study of blood T cell repertoires in COVID-19. Data came from immunoSEQ multiplex PCR; TCRdb stores just in-frame clones and leaves some out. Found here are some 350,000 clones, approximately 90% of them singletons; the top ten hold approximately 1%. The source material was PBMCs or T cells enriched from blood (not recorded which). These receptors all come from a man aged 18 to 30 who had recovered from COVID-19. Each CDR3 is given with its conserved first and last residue. D genes are given only for firm matches. Clone sizes are given selectively: once, few, many, or a class where the clone is expanded.

CDR3nt,CDR3aa,j_gene,len,v_gene,abundance,d_gene
TGTGCCAGCAGCTTGGGAGAGTTAGCGGGAGGCGAAGAGACCCAGTACTTC,CASSLGELAGGEETQYF,TRBJ2-5,17,TRBV5-8,-,TRBD2
TGTGCCAGCAGCCCGGGACAGGGCGTAGGAGCTAACTATGGCTACACCTTC,CASSPGQGVGANYGYTF,TRBJ1-2,17,TRBV13,-,TRBD1
TGCAGTGCTAGTAGAGGGGGCGCAGGGGAAAAACTGTTTTTT,CSASRGGAGEKLFF,TRBJ1-4,14,TRBV20-1,-,TRBD1
TGTGCCAGCAGCGTAGATAGAGGGATAGTCACCGGGGAGCTGTTTTTT,CASSVDRGIVTGELFF,TRBJ2-2,16,TRBV9,-,-
TGTGCCAGCAGTTTAATTACGGGGGATAAACTGTTTTTT,CASSLITGDKLFF,TRBJ1-4,13,TRBV27,once,-
TGTGCCAGCAGCTTAATAAGTCCGGATGAGCAGTTCTTC,CASSLISPDEQFF,TRBJ2-1,13,TRBV7-2,-,-
TGTGCCAGCAGCTTGCTTGGCAGTGGACAGGGAGGAGGCTACACCTTC,CASSLLGSGQGGGYTF,TRBJ1-2,16,TRBV5-5,-,TRBD1
TGTGCCAGCAGTTTAGGCCGGGACAGGGGGCGCAATGGCTACACCTTC,CASSLGRDRGRNGYTF,TRBJ1-2,16,TRBV27,-,TRBD1
TGCGCCAGCAGCTTGGTCGGCGGGAGGGGGAACACCGGGGAGCTGTTTTTT,CASSLVGGRGNTGELFF,TRBJ2-2,17,TRBV5-1,-,TRBD2
TGTGCCAGCAGCTACCCGACTAGCGGAAGACCATGTTATGAGCAGTTCTTC,CASSYPTSGRPCYEQFF,TRBJ2-1,17,TRBV21-1,-,-
TGCGCCAGCAGCTTTAGGGACAACAATCAGCCCCAGCATTTT,CASSFRDNNQPQHF,TRBJ1-5,14,TRBV4-1,-,-
TGTGCCAGCAGCCCCAACGCACAGGGCGGCTACACCTTC,CASSPNAQGGYTF,TRBJ1-2,13,TRBV3-1/TRBV3-2,-,-
TGTGCCAGCAGCGTGACAGTGGATCAGCCCCAGCATTTT,CASSVTVDQPQHF,TRBJ1-5,13,TRBV2,-,-
TGTGCCAGCAGTACCTACAGGGGGCCGAATTCACCCCTCCACTTT,CASSTYRGPNSPLHF,TRBJ1-6,15,TRBV6-5,-,TRBD1
TGTGCCAGCAGCCCCATCGGAGGGTACGGCTACACCTTC,CASSPIGGYGYTF,TRBJ1-2,13,TRBV7-9,-,-
TGCGCCAGCAGCTTGGGGGGACTGATCAAGGGCAATGAGCAGTTCTTC,CASSLGGLIKGNEQFF,TRBJ2-1,16,TRBV5-1,-,-
TGTGCCAGCTCACCTTTTAGCTTGAAGACCCAGTACTTC,CASSPFSLKTQYF,TRBJ2-5,13,TRBV18,-,-
TGTGCCAGCAGCTTCGGGTCAGGGCTCTACTATGGCTACACCTTC,CASSFGSGLYYGYTF,TRBJ1-2,15,TRBV5-6,-,-
TGTGCCAGCAGCCAACAGACAGGCCTGATGGAAGCTTTCTTT,CASSQQTGLMEAFF,TRBJ1-1,14,TRBV3-1/TRBV3-2,-,-
TGTGCCAGCTCACCAGCGGGGGATGGGTCCCAAGCTTTCTTT,CASSPAGDGSQAFF,TRBJ1-1,14,TRBV18,-,-
TGTGCCAGCAGCTTATTCTCCGGGGAGCTGTTTTTT,CASSLFSGELFF,TRBJ2-2,12,TRBV7-9,-,-
TGTGCCAGCAGTTTTGACAGGGTTGGCTACGAGCAGTACTTC,CASSFDRVGYEQYF,TRBJ2-7,14,TRBV27,-,TRBD1
TGCGCCAGCAGCCTGGAGACAGGGGGAGGCTCACCCCTCCACTTT,CASSLETGGGSPLHF,TRBJ1-6,15,TRBV5-1,-,TRBD1
TGTGCCACCAGCTACGAATCGGGGGGGCAGTACTTC,CATSYESGGQYF,TRBJ2-7,12,TRBV15,-,TRBD2